This T cell receptor beta chain is from a study of CD8 T cells in ankylosing spondylitis. From the 5' RACE reads, TCRdb called clonotypes with MiXCR, one entry per CDR3 protein. The sample lists 40,000 to 55,000 distinct CDR3 sequences; approximately 7.4% were seen once. Study-level results: A subset of motif variants has previously been described in the synovial fluid and blood of reactive arthritis. Ankylosing spondylitis blood appeared to carry a characteristic TCR beta motif of several highly homologous variants. In peripheral blood, disease-linked CD8+ clones occurred at relatively low frequencies.

To note about this clonotype: The antigen is undetermined.

The sequence came from a female donor with ankylosing spondylitis or in good health (not recorded which). The sequenced sample was blood, either unsorted or a sorted T cell fraction (not recorded which).

This CDR3 reads CASSPRRGAYNEQFF. The DNA of the CDR3 is TGTGCCAGCAGCCCTAGGCGGGGGGCCTACAATGAGCAGTTCTTC. The chain uses TRBV4-2 and TRBJ2-1, with TRBD2 matching 8 bases. Germline lookup yields CDR1 LGHNA and CDR2 YNFKEQ. V lost 4 bases, J lost 2 bases, and 4 bases stayed unmatched. There are 15 residues in the CDR3.